What follows is one T cell receptor (beta chain) and its context. Detection sensitivity for ex vivo total memory CD4+ was one cell in 200,000. Method: immunoSEQ multiplex PCR; TCRdb's copy keeps in-frame clones and lacks some. The data show 25,000 to 30,000 clones, approximately 80% seen once. All CD4+ cells other than CD45RA+CCR7+CD95- naive cells were sorted as memory, over 98% pure. CD4+ T cells and monocytes were enriched with CD4 and CD14 microbeads. Sorted cells lacked CD8+, CD14+, CD16+, CD56+, CD19+ and CD25-bright cells. The data derive from a study of human CD4 T cells and Enterobacteriaceae. The sequencing sample was made of memory CD4+ T cells from blood. This TCR was recovered from a human donor in good health.

CDR3 sequence reads: CASSSYHEQYF. The DNA for the CDR3 is TGTGCCAGCAGCTCTTACCACGAGCAGTACTTC. The rearrangement uses TRBV7-9 and TRBJ2-7; D not resolved. This CDR3 has 11 amino acids. The germline V gene encodes CDR1 SEHNR and CDR2 FQNEAQ (reference sequence). V was clipped by 4 bases and J by 5 bases, with 6 bases between them.